The present TCR beta chain was sequenced within a study of blood T cell repertoires in COVID-19. Study-wide background: Spain, Italy and the United States supplied samples that represented acute and convalescent COVID-19. PBMCs, B-cell-depleted T cells, or T cells provided the cDNA or gDNA that made up the material.

Seattle patients were enrolled while actively infected and followed longitudinally. Source study methods: Reference gene primers were amplified, and this amplification served to estimate nucleated cell counts. Data came from immunoSEQ multiplex PCR; TCRdb stores just in-frame clones and leaves some out. V, J and clone size derive from that table, while D and trimming were established from the DNA sequence. The table shows under 75,000 clones, with 84% occurring only once. In germline, CDR1 is SGHRS, CDR2 YFSETQ. With V trimmed by 3 bases and J by 5 bases, 9 bases remained unmatched. There are 15 residues in the CDR3.

Sequenced input: peripheral blood. The sequence was collected from a man aged 55 to 70 with COVID-19, enrolled during active disease. This sequence joins TRBV5-1 and TRBJ2-5, with 8 bases fitting TRBD1. The CDR3 here is CASSWNPGGAETQYF. The CDR3 coding sequence is TGCGCCAGCAGCTGGAACCCAGGGGGCGCTGAGACCCAGTACTTC.